The 4 T cell receptor beta chains below were found in one sample sequenced in a study of blood T cell repertoires in COVID-19. Using immunoSEQ multiplex PCR, the repertoire was profiled, and TCRdb retains in-frame clones only, with some absent. The sample has around 130,000 clones; roughly 86% are singletons. Sample: PBMCs or T cells enriched from blood (not recorded which). All receptors come from a woman in her forties or fifties with acute COVID-19.

The gene calls are TRBV5-6 and TRBJ2-1; 7 bases fit TRBD2. Germline CDR1 reads SGHDT; CDR2 reads YYEEEE. CDR3 length: 12 amino acids. V lost 5 bases and J lost 8; bases outside the gene matches: 4. Here the CDR3 DNA reads TGTGCCAGCAGACCGAGCGGGGATGAGCAGTTCTTC. Its protein is CASRPSGDEQFF.

A few counts support this clone. The rearrangement uses TRBV10-3 and TRBJ2-7; maybe TRBD2 (6 bases). Germline loops: CDR1 ENHRY, CDR2 SYGVKD. CDR3 length equals 12 residues. V shed 11 bases and J shed 6 bases, with 17 bases lying between them. The CDR3 nucleotides are TGTGCCTCGTATGGGGGGAGGACCGAGCAGTACTTC. Protein sequence: CASYGGRTEQYF.

V and J are TRBV4-1 and TRBJ2-7; 8 bases agree with TRBD2. Germline values: CDR1 MGHRA, CDR2 YSYEKL. Trimming cost V 3 bases and J 0 bases; bases outside gene matches: 7. The CDR3 contains 16 residues. DNA of the CDR3: TGCGCCAGCAGCCAGGGACTAGTTGAGGGCTCCTACGAGCAGTACTTC. Translated: CASSQGLVEGSYEQYF.

The chain couples TRBV29-1 to TRBJ1-1; a possible D gene is TRBD1 (6 bases). The CDR3 is 13 residues long. V was trimmed by 3 bases and J by 0 bases, leaving 8 bases between them. Germline V CDR1 and CDR2: SQVTM, ANQGSEA. This chain's CDR3 is CSVDGQMNTEAFF. In DNA form, the CDR3 reads TGCAGCGTTGATGGACAGATGAACACTGAAGCTTTCTTT. The entire variable domain, with the rest obtained from reference TRBV29-1 and TRBJ1-1, is as follows: SAVISQKPSRDICQRGTSLTIQCQVDSQVTMMFWYRQQPGQSLTLIATANQGSEATYESGFVIDKFPISRPNLTFSTLTVSNMSPEDSSIYLCSVDGQMNTEAFFGQGTRLTVV.